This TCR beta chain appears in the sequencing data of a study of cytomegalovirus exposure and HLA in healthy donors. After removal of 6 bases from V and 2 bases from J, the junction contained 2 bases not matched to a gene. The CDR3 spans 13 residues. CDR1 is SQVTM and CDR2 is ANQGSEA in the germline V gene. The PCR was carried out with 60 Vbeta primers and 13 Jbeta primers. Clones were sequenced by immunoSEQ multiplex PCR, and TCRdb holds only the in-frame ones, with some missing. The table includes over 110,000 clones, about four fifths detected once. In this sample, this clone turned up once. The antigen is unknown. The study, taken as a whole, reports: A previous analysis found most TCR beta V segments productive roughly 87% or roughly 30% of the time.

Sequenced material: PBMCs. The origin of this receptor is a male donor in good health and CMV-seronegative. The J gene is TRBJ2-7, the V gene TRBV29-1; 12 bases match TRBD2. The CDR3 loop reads CSVLAGGPYEQYF. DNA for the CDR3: TGCAGCGTCCTAGCGGGAGGGCCCTACGAGCAGTACTTC.